This TCR beta chain came from a study of blood T cell repertoires in COVID-19. Assay used: immunoSEQ multiplex PCR; TCRdb lists only in-frame clones, some missing. This table has about 150,000 clones, approximately 84% appearing once. With 6 bases clipped from V and 6 bases from J, the junction kept 8 bases outside the gene matches. This CDR3 is built from 14 residues. Germline V CDR1 and CDR2: MNHEY, SVGAGI. The source is a human donor in a cohort sampled during active COVID-19. Material: peripheral blood. The chain employs TRBV6-5 and TRBJ2-1; TRBD2 aligns across 7 bases. CDR3: CASSPRVAGNEQFF. In DNA form, the CDR3 reads TGTGCCAGCAGCCCAAGGGTAGCGGGCAATGAGCAGTTCTTC.